The TCR beta chain under discussion was sequenced for a study of chemoradiotherapy in HPV16-positive cancers. Assay used: immunoSEQ multiplex PCR; TCRdb lists only in-frame clones, some missing. The sample yields a few hundred clones, approximately 92% seen once. This clone was found a few times. The sequence came from a human donor with HPV-associated anogenital cancer. The material sequenced was tumor tissue, taken from a patient who underwent chemoradiotherapy.

For the CDR3, the DNA is TGTGCCAGCAACACAGGGGGCGATATTTACGAGCAGTACTTC. Its translation is CASNTGGDIYEQYF. V is TRBV6-6 and J is TRBJ2-7, with TRBD1 matching over 9 bases. This CDR3 is built from 14 residues. The trim removed 7 bases at V and 4 bases at J, leaving 8 bases unmatched. Germline V lookup: CDR1 MNHNY, CDR2 SVGAGI (reference sequence).